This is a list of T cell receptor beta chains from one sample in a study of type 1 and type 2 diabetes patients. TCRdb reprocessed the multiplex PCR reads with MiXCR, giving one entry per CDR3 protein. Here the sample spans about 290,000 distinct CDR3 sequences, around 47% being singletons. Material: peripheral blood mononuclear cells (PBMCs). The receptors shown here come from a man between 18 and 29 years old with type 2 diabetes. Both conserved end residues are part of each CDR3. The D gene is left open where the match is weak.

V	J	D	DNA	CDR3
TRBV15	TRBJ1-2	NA	TGTGCCACCAGCCGAGAACAGGGAGCCTATGGCTACACCTTC	CATSREQGAYGYTF
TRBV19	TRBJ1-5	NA	TGTGCCAGTAGTATAGACCTCACCCTGCCGCCCCAGCATTTT	CASSIDLTLPPQHF
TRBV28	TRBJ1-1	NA	TGTGCCAGCAGTCCTTGGGAGGGGTCTGAAGCTTTCTTT	CASSPWEGSEAFF
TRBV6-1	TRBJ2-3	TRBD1	TGTGCCAGCAGCCTAGGACAGGCTATGGATACGCAGTATTTT	CASSLGQAMDTQYF
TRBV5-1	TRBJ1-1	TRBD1	TGCGCCAGCAGCTTTCCAGGGGGCGGGAGCACTGAAGCTTTCTTT	CASSFPGGGSTEAFF
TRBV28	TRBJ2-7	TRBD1	TGTGCCACCAACAGCGTAGGACAGGGGGCTTACGAGCAGTACTTC	CATNSVGQGAYEQYF
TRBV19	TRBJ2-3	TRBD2	TGTGCCAGCAGCGGACTAGCGATTAGCACAGATACGCAGTATTTT	CASSGLAISTDTQYF
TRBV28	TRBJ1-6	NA	TGTGCCAGCACGCGGCACTCCTATAATTCACCCCTCCACTTT	CASTRHSYNSPLHF
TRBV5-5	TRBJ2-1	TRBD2	TGTGCCAGCAGCTTGACTTGGGCGGGAGGGGATGAGCAGTTCTTC	CASSLTWAGGDEQFF
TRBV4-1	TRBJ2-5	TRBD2	TGCGCCAGCAGCCAAGAGGGCCGGGGGGGGCGAGAGACCCAGTACTTC	CASSQEGRGGRETQYF